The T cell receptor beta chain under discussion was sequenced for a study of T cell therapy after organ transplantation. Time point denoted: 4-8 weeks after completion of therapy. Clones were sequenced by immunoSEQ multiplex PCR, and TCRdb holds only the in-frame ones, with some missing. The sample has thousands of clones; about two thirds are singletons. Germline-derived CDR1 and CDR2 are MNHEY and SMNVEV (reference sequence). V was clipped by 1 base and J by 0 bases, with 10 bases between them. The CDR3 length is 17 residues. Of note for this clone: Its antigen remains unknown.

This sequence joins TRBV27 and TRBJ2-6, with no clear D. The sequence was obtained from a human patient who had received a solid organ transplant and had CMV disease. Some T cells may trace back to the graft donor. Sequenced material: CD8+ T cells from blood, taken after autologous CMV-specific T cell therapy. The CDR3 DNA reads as TGTGCCAGCAGTTTATATCCGGTTACCTCTGGGGCCAACGTCCTGACTTTC. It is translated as CASSLYPVTSGANVLTF.